The 24 T cell receptor beta chains listed next were all sequenced from one sample in a study of T-cell reconstitution after alpha-beta-depleted transplantation in children. Unique molecular identifiers were used to barcode this TCRbeta library. TCRdb used MiXCR to reprocess the PCR reads, holding one entry per CDR3 protein. The sample holds more than 550,000 distinct CDR3 sequences, more than 9% seen once. The source was PBMCs from the stem cell graft donor, collected from the stem cell graft. The receptors here all came from a human donor who donated a stem cell graft to a child with acute myeloid leukemia.

This clonotype showed up many times. The genes are TRBV24-1 and TRBJ2-7; TRBD2 agrees at 11 bases. The CDR3 is 14 amino acids. With 5 bases clipped from V and 6 bases from J, the junction kept 5 bases outside the gene matches. Germline assignment: CDR1 KGHDR and CDR2 SFDVKD. CDR3: CATSAGLAGGEQYF. The CDR3 DNA is TGTGCCACCAGTGCGGGGCTAGCGGGAGGCGAGCAGTACTTC.

This clonotype was recorded many times. The rearrangement uses TRBV12-3 or TRBV12-4 and TRBJ1-5; D is ambiguous. Trimming stripped 6 bases from V and 4 bases from J, with 10 bases between. This CDR3 comprises 13 residues. The CDR3 region has the DNA TGTGCCAGCAGCAGTAGGGAGAATCAGCCCCAGCATTTT. It encodes CASSSRENQPQHF.

This chain connects TRBV7-3 to TRBJ2-2; no firm D call. The CDR3 extends over 15 amino acids. Germline values: CDR1 SGHTA, CDR2 FQGTGA. V was shortened by 4 bases and J by 4 bases, with 13 bases between the two germline ends. For the CDR3, the DNA is TGTGCCAGCAGCTGGAGTACGGTGGGCACCGGGGAGCTGTTTTTT. Protein sequence: CASSWSTVGTGELFF. Full variable domain (rest looked up from reference TRBV7-3 and TRBJ2-2): GAGVSQTPSNKVTEKGKYVELRCDPISGHTALYWYRQSLGQGPEFLIYFQGTGAADDSGLPNDRFFAVRPEGSVSTLKIQRTERGDSAVYLCASSWSTVGTGELFFGEGSRLTVL.

This clonotype was counted only a few times. This sequence joins TRBV20-1 and TRBJ1-1, with D unresolved. The V gene lost 2 bases and the J gene lost 3 bases, with 16 bases spanning the gap. Germline loops: CDR1 DFQATT, CDR2 SNEGSKA (reference sequence). The CDR3 covers 15 residues. Here the CDR3 reads CSARPVWGRDTEAFF. CDR3 nucleotides: TGCAGTGCTAGACCCGTTTGGGGTAGGGACACTGAAGCTTTCTTT.

This clonotype showed up just a few times. An end of the junction does not agree with germline; a read error may underlie this. The J gene is TRBJ1-4, the V gene TRBV28, with unresolved D. This CDR3 spans 15 amino acids. Germline V gene sequence: CDR1 MDHEN, CDR2 SYDVKM. The CDR3 region is CASSFLGHQPGFKIF. In DNA form, the CDR3 reads TGTGCCAGCAGTTTTCTGGGCCATCAACCCGGGTTCAAGATTTTT.

The chain is built from TRBV7-9 and TRBJ2-5; D is perhaps TRBD1 or TRBD2 (5 bases each). The CDR3 spans 15 residues. Looked up from germline, CDR1 is SEHNR and CDR2 is FQNEAQ (reference sequence). V lost 5 bases and J lost 1, with 14 bases in between. The CDR3, as DNA: TGTGCCAGCAGCCCAACGTGGGGGACCCAAGAGACCCAGTACTTC. Protein sequence: CASSPTWGTQETQYF.

This clonotype is a singleton in its sample. The rearrangement joins TRBV13 to TRBJ2-3; 11 bases fit TRBD1. Per germline, CDR1 PRHDT and CDR2 FYEKMQ (reference sequence). The junction had 12 bases not matched to a gene; V was cut back by 4 bases and J by 3 bases. The CDR3 is made up of 18 amino acids. CDR3 in DNA: TGTGCCAGCAGCTCGATGCCTGGACAGGGGGCGCGGACAGATACGCAGTATTTT. This codes for CASSSMPGQGARTDTQYF.

This clonotype was seen only a few times. The rearrangement joins TRBV24-1 to TRBJ2-1; D unresolved. V was shortened by 3 bases and J by 6 bases, with 14 bases between the two germline ends. This CDR3 is 15 amino acids long. Per germline, CDR1 KGHDR and CDR2 SFDVKD. The CDR3 DNA sequence: TGTGCCACCAGTGATCGTAGTAGGGCGTCCAATGAGCAGTTCTTC. It encodes CATSDRSRASNEQFF.

This chain connects TRBV7-9 to TRBJ2-3; TRBD1 aligns across 8 bases. The CDR3 extends over 16 amino acids. Trimming took 5 bases from V and 0 from J; bases not matched to a gene: 7. Germline V gene sequence: CDR1 SEHNR, CDR2 FQNEAQ (reference sequence). CDR3 sequence (DNA): TGTGCCAGCAGCGGCAGGGGGCCAGCGAGCACAGATACGCAGTATTTT. This sequence encodes CASSGRGPASTDTQYF.

This rearrangement joins TRBV2 to TRBJ2-1, with D tentatively TRBD1 (6 bases). V shed 7 bases and J shed 6 bases, with 13 bases lying between them. Germline CDR1 reads SNHLY; CDR2 reads FYNNEI. This CDR3 is built from 13 residues. CDR3 protein: CASILQGTNEQFF. The CDR3 DNA reads as TGTGCCAGCATTCTCCAGGGGACCAATGAGCAGTTCTTC.

This clonotype was counted a few times. The genes are TRBV6-5 and TRBJ1-4, with 7 bases fitting TRBD1. Trimming at V came to 2 bases and at J to 4 bases, leaving 4 bases not matched to a gene. The CDR3 contains 15 residues. CDR1 MNHEY and CDR2 SVGAGI come from the germline V gene. CDR3 nucleotide sequence: TGTGCCAGCAGTTACGGACAGGCTCTTAATGAAAAACTGTTTTTT. It specifies CASSYGQALNEKLFF.

The sample holds many counts of this clonotype. The rearrangement links TRBV28 to TRBJ2-1, with D perhaps assigned TRBD1 or TRBD2 (6 bases each). Germline V lookup: CDR1 MDHEN, CDR2 SYDVKM. The V and J ends lost 3 bases and 9 bases respectively, with 12 bases between them. This CDR3 has 13 amino acids. CDR3 nucleotides: TGTGCCAGCAGTTTGACGGGGGCTAGTGAGCAGTTCTTC. It encodes CASSLTGASEQFF.

J is TRBJ2-7 and V is TRBV7-9, with D possibly TRBD1 on 5 matching bases. The germline CDR1 and CDR2 sequences are SEHNR and FQNEAQ (reference sequence). The germline V and J ends were trimmed by 5 bases and 6 bases, with 20 bases remaining between them. The CDR3 loop spans 15 amino acids. This CDR3 reads CASSQGRDEVVEQYF. The CDR3 DNA reads as TGTGCCAGCAGCCAAGGCAGGGATGAAGTGGTCGAGCAGTACTTC.

This clonotype was picked up a small number of times. The CDR3 DNA follows: TGTGCCATCAGTGAGTCCAGGGACAGTCTCAATCAGCCCCAGCATTTT. This gives the protein CAISESRDSLNQPQHF. The chain carries TRBV10-3 and TRBJ1-5, with TRBD1 identical over 7 bases. CDR3 length equals 16 residues. Germline CDR1 is ENHRY and CDR2 is SYGVKD. V was pared by 0 bases and J by 3 bases, with 5 bases of the junction left unmatched.

In DNA, the CDR3 is TGTGCCAGCAGTTACTCCGGCTGGGGTCCCAAGGAGACCCAGTACTTC. Protein sequence: CASSYSGWGPKETQYF. The chain recombines TRBV6-2 or TRBV6-3 with TRBJ2-5; D uncertain. V was cut by 0 bases and J by 5 bases, with 16 bases left in between. The CDR3 spans 16 residues. The V gene's germline CDR1 is MNHEY and CDR2 SVGEGT.

This clonotype has only a few counts. With a much larger clone just one base away, this may be a read error. The chain recombines TRBV28 with TRBJ2-6, with 8 bases matching TRBD1. Germline CDR1 and CDR2: MDHEN and SYDVKM. V lost 5 bases and J lost 3; bases outside the gene matches: 0. The CDR3 length is 14 residues. Here the CDR3 DNA reads TGTGCCAGCAGTGACAGGGGTGGGGCCAACGTCCTGACTTTC. Its protein product is CASSDRGGANVLTF.

This clonotype was seen a handful of times. J is TRBJ2-2 and V is TRBV24-1; D may be TRBD1 or TRBD2 (5 bases each). Deletions cut 3 bases from V and 3 bases from J, with 16 bases between. This CDR3 region has 17 residues. Germline assignment: CDR1 KGHDR and CDR2 SFDVKD. CDR3 region: CATSDPPGPGDTGELFF. The DNA of the CDR3 is TGTGCCACCAGTGATCCGCCGGGGCCTGGGGACACCGGGGAGCTGTTTTTT.

This clonotype showed up just a few times. The chain couples TRBV7-2 to TRBJ2-3; TRBD2 aligns across 11 bases. Germline assignment: CDR1 SGHTA and CDR2 FQGNSA. The ends lost 5 bases at V and 0 bases at J; junction bases unmatched: 7. The length of the CDR3 is 17 residues. CDR3 region: CASSPGTSGSSTDTQYF. The CDR3 region has the DNA TGTGCCAGCAGCCCCGGGACTAGCGGATCTAGCACAGATACGCAGTATTTT.

This chain joins TRBV11-2 and TRBJ2-2; D remains ambiguous. This CDR3 is built from 15 residues. Per germline, CDR1 SGHAT and CDR2 FQNNGV. The V end lost 2 bases, the J end lost 5 bases, and 12 bases lay between the germline ends. CDR3 residues: CASSLSPVGTGELFF. DNA of the CDR3: TGTGCCAGCAGCTTATCCCCTGTCGGTACCGGGGAGCTGTTTTTT. The whole variable domain, filled in from reference TRBV11-2 and TRBJ2-2, reads EAGVAQSPRYKIIEKRQSVAFWCNPISGHATLYWYQQILGQGPKLLIQFQNNGVVDDSQLPKDRFSAERLKGVDSTLKIQPAKLEDSAVYLCASSLSPVGTGELFFGEGSRLTVL.

This clonotype came up a few times. The V gene is TRBV20-1, the J gene TRBJ2-3, with a possible D match to TRBD1 (5 bases). In germline, CDR1 is DFQATT, CDR2 SNEGSKA (reference sequence). This CDR3 comprises 11 residues. The DNA for the CDR3 is TGCAGCTTGGACACCACAGATACGCAGTATTTT. Translated, it gives CSLDTTDTQYF.

This clonotype came up many times. CDR3 bases: TGTGCCAGCAGCAGAAGCACGGGACTAGAGGACAATGAGCAGTTCTTC. Its translation is CASSRSTGLEDNEQFF. V is TRBV21-1 and J is TRBJ2-1; the table names TRBD2, a call not compared with the DNA. TRBV21-1 is a pseudogene. CDR3 length: 16 residues.

This clonotype was picked up many times. The J gene is TRBJ1-1, the V gene TRBV7-8; no firm D call. CDR3 length: 15 residues. Per the germline V gene, CDR1 is SGHVS and CDR2 is FQNEAQ. Trimming removed 0 bases from V and 1 base from J, with 9 bases in between. Written as DNA, the CDR3 is TGTGCCAGCAGCTTAGCGGGAGATAGGAACACTGAAGCTTTCTTT. This encodes CASSLAGDRNTEAFF.

This clonotype was found many times. V usage is TRBV20-1 and J usage is TRBJ1-2, with D possibly being TRBD1 (6 bases). The CDR3 is 13 residues long. Deletions cut 1 base from V and 4 bases from J, with 10 bases between. Germline loops: CDR1 DFQATT, CDR2 SNEGSKA (reference sequence). The CDR3 DNA follows: TGCAGTGCTAGAGGGGGGGCGGGCTATGGCTACACCTTC. Residues: CSARGGAGYGYTF.

Concerning this clonotype: One junction end does not reproduce the germline sequence, and a read error may be involved. The rearrangement uses TRBV6-2 or TRBV6-3 and TRBJ2-1; possibly TRBD2 for D (5 bases). Germline CDR1 MNHEY, CDR2 SVGEGT. This CDR3 spans 12 amino acids. CDR3 amino acids: CASRYGSSRQFF. In nucleotides, the CDR3 is TGTGCCAGCCGTTACGGTTCTAGCAGGCAGTTCTTC.